Presented here are 32 T cell receptor beta chains from one specimen sequenced in a study of T cells after yellow fever vaccination. TCRdb recomputed calls from the 5' RACE reads with MiXCR, one row per CDR3 protein. There are a few hundred thousand distinct CDR3 sequences in the sample; approximately 3% occur only once, and less than 3.5% lies in the top ten. The specimen was CD4+ T cells sorted from PBMCs, collected 10 days after the yellow fever booster vaccination. The receptors were sampled from a man in his late teens or twenties who received the YFV17D yellow fever vaccine.

This clonotype was observed many times. V gene TRBV7-2 combines with J gene TRBJ2-1; a possible D gene is TRBD2 (5 bases). V lost 1 base to trimming and J lost 8 bases, with 6 bases between them. The CDR3 length is 12 residues. Per the germline V gene, CDR1 is SGHTA and CDR2 is FQGNSA. CDR3 residues: CASSLVSDEQFF. CDR3 bases: TGTGCCAGCAGCTTAGTTAGCGATGAGCAGTTCTTC.

This chain connects TRBV7-2 to TRBJ2-5; D tentatively fits TRBD1 or TRBD2 (5 bases each). The CDR3 is made up of 14 amino acids. Trimming pared 5 bases from V and 5 bases from J, leaving 15 bases between. Looked up from germline, CDR1 is SGHTA and CDR2 is FQGNSA. The CDR3 DNA reads TGTGCCAGCAGCGAACCGGGGCCTCTGGAGACCCAGTACTTC. It encodes CASSEPGPLETQYF.

This clonotype showed up just a few times. The chain uses TRBV6-5 and TRBJ2-7; 8 nucleotides line up with TRBD1. V was pared by 6 bases and J by 3 bases, with 7 bases of the junction left unmatched. CDR3 length equals 14 residues. Per germline, CDR1 MNHEY and CDR2 SVGAGI. Here the CDR3 reads CASRPGQAIYEQYF. DNA for the CDR3: TGTGCCAGCAGGCCGGGACAGGCAATCTACGAGCAGTACTTC.

The sample holds many counts of this clonotype. CDR3 nucleotide sequence: TGCGCCAGCAGCTTGGTGGGTGAGAACTATGGCTACACCTTC. Encoded protein: CASSLVGENYGYTF. This chain links TRBV5-1 with TRBJ1-2; D is uncertain. Germline-derived CDR1 and CDR2 are SGHRS and YFSETQ. Trimming removed 0 bases from V and 2 bases from J, with 8 bases in between. The CDR3 sequence is 14 residues long.

The rearrangement links TRBV20-1 to TRBJ2-7, with unresolved D. This CDR3 spans 15 amino acids. V was trimmed by 5 bases and J by 6 bases, leaving 23 bases between them. Germline-derived CDR1 and CDR2 are DFQATT and SNEGSKA (reference sequence). The DNA of the CDR3 is TGCAGTGCTGTTGTGTTCCCCGAACACAATTCCGAGCAGTACTTC. This codes for CSAVVFPEHNSEQYF.

The chain couples TRBV4-3 to TRBJ1-5, with unresolved D. The germline V gene encodes CDR1 LGHNA and CDR2 YSLEER. This CDR3 has 15 residues. The V end lost 0 bases, the J end lost 4 bases, and 10 bases lay between the germline ends. Written as DNA, the CDR3 is TGCGCCAGCAGCCAAGATCCCGCAGCGAATCAGCCCCAGCATTTT. This encodes CASSQDPAANQPQHF.

The sample holds many counts of this clonotype. The CDR3 DNA is TGTGCCAGCAGCTTTTCGGAGAGCTCCTACAATGAGCAGTTCTTC. Translation gives CASSFSESSYNEQFF. The rearrangement uses TRBV7-2 and TRBJ2-1, with D unclear. CDR1 and CDR2 (germline): SGHTA, FQGNSA. Trimming pared 3 bases from V and 0 bases from J, leaving 9 bases between. The CDR3 totals 15 residues.

This clonotype was recorded many times. The CDR3 bases are TGTGCCAGTAGTATAGACGGACGGAACACTGAAGCTTTCTTT. Its protein product is CASSIDGRNTEAFF. The rearrangement joins TRBV19 to TRBJ1-1, with D unresolved. Trimming took 0 bases from V and 1 from J, leaving 6 bases between them. This CDR3 region has 14 residues. The germline gives CDR1 LNHDA, CDR2 SQIVND (reference sequence).

This clonotype occurred many times. V is TRBV7-9 and J is TRBJ2-1, with TRBD2 matching over 10 bases. V trimming: 1 base; J trimming: 4 bases; junction bases outside the gene matches: 7. This CDR3 is 17 amino acids long. Per germline, CDR1 SEHNR and CDR2 FQNEAQ (reference sequence). CDR3 residues: CASSLGVSSGGYNEQFF. Written as DNA, the CDR3 is TGTGCCAGCAGCTTAGGAGTTTCTAGCGGGGGATACAATGAGCAGTTCTTC.

This clonotype was observed a few times. The gene calls are TRBV20-1 and TRBJ1-1; the D is unclear. The CDR3 contains 10 residues. V lost 6 bases to trimming and J lost 7 bases, with 9 bases between them. Germline CDR1 and CDR2: DFQATT and SNEGSKA (reference sequence). In DNA, the CDR3 is TGCAGTGCCCCCCTGGATGAAGCTTTCTTT. This translates into CSAPLDEAFF.

This chain joins TRBV5-6 and TRBJ1-1; D call uncertain. Germline CDR1 is SGHDT and CDR2 is YYEEEE. The V end was cut by 3 bases, the J end by 1 base, with 7 bases between. CDR3 size: 13 residues. In DNA form, the CDR3 reads TGTGCCAGCAGCTCCAAAGGGAACACTGAAGCTTTCTTT. This encodes CASSSKGNTEAFF. The full variable domain, completed using reference TRBV5-6 and TRBJ1-1, is DAGVTQSPTHLIKTRGQQVTLRCSPKSGHDTVSWYQQALGQGPQFIFQYYEEEERQRGNFPDRFSGHQFPNYSSELNVNALLLGDSALYLCASSSKGNTEAFFGQGTRLTVV.

A few counts support this clonotype. The chain joins TRBV5-5 to TRBJ1-2; 7 bases line up with TRBD1. Germline CDR1 SGHKS, CDR2 YYEKEE (reference sequence). With V trimmed by 4 bases and J by 3 bases, 9 bases remained unmatched. The CDR3 length is 15 residues. This CDR3 is CASSRAGQGDYGYTF. DNA of the CDR3: TGTGCCAGCAGCCGCGCGGGGCAGGGGGACTATGGCTACACCTTC.

This clonotype was picked up many times. V and J are TRBV7-9 and TRBJ1-5; no clear D gene. The CDR3 has 14 residues. Germline-derived CDR1 and CDR2 are SEHNR and FQNEAQ (reference sequence). The V end was cut by 1 base, the J end by 5 bases, with 9 bases between. The CDR3 bases are TGTGCCAGCAGCTTAGGGCAGGACCATCAGCCCCAGCATTTT. Protein: CASSLGQDHQPQHF. The whole variable domain, filled in from reference TRBV7-9 and TRBJ1-5, reads DTGVSQNPRHKITKRGQNVTFRCDPISEHNRLYWYRQTLGQGPEFLTYFQNEAQLEKSRLLSDRFSAERPKGSFSTLEIQRTEQGDSAMYLCASSLGQDHQPQHFGDGTRLSIL.

This clonotype was seen repeatedly, ten times or more. The gene calls are TRBV5-1 and TRBJ2-1; 9 positions match TRBD1. V shed 3 bases, J shed 1 base, and the junction held 5 bases outside the gene matches. The germline V gene has CDR1 SGHRS and CDR2 YFSETQ. The CDR3 totals 16 residues. The CDR3 region has the DNA TGCGCCAGCAGCTCAACCGGGACAGGGTCCTACAATGAGCAGTTCTTC. Translating it yields CASSSTGTGSYNEQFF. The full variable domain, rest sourced from reference TRBV5-1 and TRBJ2-1, is KAGVTQTPRYLIKTRGQQVTLSCSPISGHRSVSWYQQTPGQGLQFLFEYFSETQRNKGNFPGRFSGRQFSNSRSEMNVSTLELGDSALYLCASSSTGTGSYNEQFFGPGTRLTVL.

This clonotype was observed a handful of times. This chain links TRBV7-6 with TRBJ1-4; D call uncertain. The CDR3 consists of 13 residues. The ends were cut back, 2 bases at V and 7 bases at J, with 8 bases in the middle. Per germline, CDR1 SGHVS and CDR2 FNYEAQ. CDR3 coding DNA: TGTGCCAGCAGCTTAAATCGGGTTGAAAAACTGTTTTTT. This codes for CASSLNRVEKLFF.

The genes are TRBV11-2 and TRBJ2-5; D is perhaps TRBD1 (7 bases). V was clipped by 3 bases and J by 3 bases, with 14 bases between them. The CDR3 extends over 15 amino acids. Germline loops: CDR1 SGHAT, CDR2 FQNNGV. CDR3 sequence (DNA): TGTGCCAGCAGCTTTGAGACAGGGAGGAAAGAGACCCAGTACTTC. Encoded protein: CASSFETGRKETQYF.

This clonotype showed up many times. The V and J genes are TRBV5-4 and TRBJ1-1; TRBD1 aligns across 8 bases. Germline assignment: CDR1 SGHNT and CDR2 YYREEE (reference sequence). J gave up 1 base and V 7 bases, and 3 bases lay outside the gene matches. The CDR3 runs to 13 residues. The DNA of the CDR3 is TGTGCCAGCTTGGGACAGGCGAACACTGAAGCTTTCTTT. As protein: CASLGQANTEAFF.

This clonotype has a count of ten or more. This chain's CDR3 is CASSATGRLGGGRVGTQYF. CDR3 DNA: TGTGCCAGCAGTGCGACAGGGAGGCTTGGCGGGGGGCGAGTAGGGACCCAGTACTTC. The V gene is TRBV6-5, the J gene TRBJ2-5; tentatively, D is TRBD2 (8 bases). Trimming pared 5 bases from V and 7 bases from J, leaving 32 bases between. The germline CDR1 and CDR2 sequences are MNHEY and SVGAGI. The CDR3 is made up of 19 amino acids.

The genes are TRBV7-6 and TRBJ1-1, with TRBD1 as a possible D gene (5 bases). This CDR3 has 14 residues. The ends were cut back, 1 base at V and 4 bases at J, with 10 bases in the middle. CDR1 SGHVS and CDR2 FNYEAQ come from the germline V gene. The CDR3 protein is CASSLEVGATEAFF. The CDR3, as DNA: TGTGCCAGCAGCTTAGAAGTCGGGGCCACTGAAGCTTTCTTT.

The chain uses TRBV12-3 or TRBV12-4 and TRBJ2-3; D is possibly TRBD1 (6 bases). The CDR3 covers 18 residues. Trimming pared 1 base from V and 4 bases from J, leaving 21 bases between. The CDR3 reads CASSLDPPRAGVADTQYF. CDR3 bases: TGTGCCAGCAGTTTAGACCCCCCCCGGGCAGGGGTAGCAGATACGCAGTATTTT.

This clonotype has only a few counts. The chain couples TRBV5-1 to TRBJ1-1; maybe TRBD1 (5 bases). The germline CDR1 and CDR2 sequences are SGHRS and YFSETQ. The CDR3 sequence is 15 residues long. Trimming left V 3 bases short and J 3 bases short, with 15 bases between. This CDR3 is CASSYLGPVDTEAFF. CDR3 in DNA: TGCGCCAGCAGCTACCTGGGGCCAGTAGACACTGAAGCTTTCTTT.

Many counts were recorded for this clonotype. V is TRBV9 and J is TRBJ1-4; D possibly corresponds to TRBD1 (5 bases). Germline V lookup: CDR1 SGDLS, CDR2 YYNGEE. Trimming removed 5 bases from V and 11 bases from J, with 22 bases in between. The CDR3 spans 15 residues. The CDR3 sequence: CASSAGTGFREKLFF. Here the CDR3 DNA reads TGTGCCAGCAGTGCCGGGACGGGATTTAGGGAGAAACTGTTTTTT.

At least ten counts were recorded for this clonotype. J is TRBJ1-5 and V is TRBV4-3; D unresolved. Per the germline V gene, CDR1 is LGHNA and CDR2 is YSLEER. CDR3 length equals 15 residues. V dropped 4 bases and J dropped 7 bases, with 17 bases sitting between them. The CDR3 nucleotides read TGCGCCAGCAGCCCAACACTCCCCGGAGGGCAGCCCCAGCATTTT. This translates into CASSPTLPGGQPQHF.

This clonotype has just a few counts. V is TRBV7-9 and J is TRBJ2-5; possible D gene TRBD1, 6 bases. Trimming pared 6 bases from V and 1 base from J, leaving 12 bases between. CDR1 and CDR2 from the germline V gene are SEHNR and FQNEAQ (reference sequence). This CDR3 comprises 14 residues. CDR3 amino acids: CASRAGTTQETQYF. Here the CDR3 DNA reads TGTGCCAGCAGGGCCGGGACAACCCAAGAGACCCAGTACTTC. Together with reference TRBV7-9 and TRBJ2-5, the CDR3 gives the full variable domain: DTGVSQNPRHKITKRGQNVTFRCDPISEHNRLYWYRQTLGQGPEFLTYFQNEAQLEKSRLLSDRFSAERPKGSFSTLEIQRTEQGDSAMYLCASRAGTTQETQYFGPGTRLLVL.

This clonotype was counted at least ten times. The chain combines TRBV18 with TRBJ1-5; D perhaps matches TRBD1 (6 bases). The V end was cut by 4 bases, the J end by 6 bases, with 16 bases between. Germline assignment: CDR1 KGHSH and CDR2 LQKENI. This CDR3 comprises 15 residues. CDR3 bases: TGTGCCAGCTCACAACGGGGGGCAGTTCGTCAGCCCCAGCATTTT. It translates to CASSQRGAVRQPQHF.

This clonotype was counted only a few times. V gene TRBV7-3 combines with J gene TRBJ1-5; D unresolved. V lost 3 bases to trimming and J lost 7 bases, with 10 bases between them. The CDR3 extends over 13 amino acids. Per the germline V gene, CDR1 is SGHTA and CDR2 is FQGTGA. The CDR3 DNA sequence: TGTGCCAGCAGCTTTGACATCGGGCAGCCCCAGCATTTT. Translating it yields CASSFDIGQPQHF.

This sequence joins TRBV3-1 and TRBJ2-2; no clear D gene. Germline loops: CDR1 LGHDT, CDR2 YNNKEL (reference sequence). The CDR3 sequence is 14 residues long. The germline V and J ends were trimmed by 6 bases and 6 bases, with 14 bases remaining between them. The CDR3 reads CASRSVVSPGELFF. The CDR3 nucleotides read TGTGCCAGCAGAAGCGTAGTCAGCCCCGGGGAGCTGTTTTTT.

This clonotype was picked up a small number of times. The V call is TRBV24-1, the J call TRBJ1-1, with D possibly TRBD1 on 5 matching bases. In germline, CDR1 is KGHDR, CDR2 SFDVKD. Trimming left V 9 bases short and J 2 bases short, with 6 bases between. CDR3 length: 11 amino acids. CDR3: CATQGNTEAFF. CDR3 DNA: TGTGCCACCCAGGGTAACACTGAAGCTTTCTTT.

This clonotype was found many times. This chain links TRBV6-2 or TRBV6-3 with TRBJ2-3; TRBD2 matches at 7 bases. CDR1 and CDR2 from the germline V gene are MNHEY and SVGEGT. The CDR3 totals 12 residues. V lost 7 bases and J lost 8; bases outside the gene matches: 6. CDR3 amino acids: CASTASGVTQYF. The CDR3 nucleotides are TGTGCCAGCACCGCGAGCGGGGTTACGCAGTATTTT.

There are a few counts of this clonotype. The chain carries TRBV24-1 and TRBJ2-6, with D maybe TRBD2 (6 bases). The CDR3 has 18 residues. Germline-derived CDR1 and CDR2 are KGHDR and SFDVKD. The germline V and J ends were trimmed by 3 bases and 0 bases, with 14 bases remaining between them. The CDR3 here is CATSDPTDGSSGANVLTF. The CDR3 nucleotides read TGTGCCACCAGTGATCCCACGGACGGGAGCTCTGGGGCCAACGTCCTGACTTTC.

This clonotype occurred many times. The V and J genes are TRBV20-1 and TRBJ1-2, with D perhaps TRBD1 (5 bases). V lost 2 bases, J lost 4 bases, and 17 bases lay in between. This CDR3 is built from 15 residues. In germline, CDR1 is DFQATT, CDR2 SNEGSKA (reference sequence). The CDR3 protein is CSARPGRDVSYGYTF. In DNA, the CDR3 is TGCAGTGCTAGACCTGGCCGGGACGTATCCTATGGCTACACCTTC.

Many counts were recorded for this clonotype. The chain joins TRBV2 to TRBJ2-4; the D is unclear. V was cut by 4 bases and J by 0 bases, with 10 bases left in between. Per the germline V gene, CDR1 is SNHLY and CDR2 is FYNNEI. The CDR3 sequence is 15 residues long. CDR3 DNA sequence: TGTGCCAGCAGTGGGCCGGAGATAGCCAAAAACATTCAGTACTTC. This sequence encodes CASSGPEIAKNIQYF.